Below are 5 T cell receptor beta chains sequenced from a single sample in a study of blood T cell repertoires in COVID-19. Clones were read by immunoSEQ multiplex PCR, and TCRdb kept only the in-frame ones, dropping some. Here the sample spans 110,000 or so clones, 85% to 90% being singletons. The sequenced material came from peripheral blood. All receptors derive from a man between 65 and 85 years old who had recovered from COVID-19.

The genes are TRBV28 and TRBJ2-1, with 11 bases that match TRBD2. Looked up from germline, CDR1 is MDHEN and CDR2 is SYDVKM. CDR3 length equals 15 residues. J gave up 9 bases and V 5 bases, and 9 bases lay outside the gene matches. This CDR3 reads CASSPPTSGAGEQFF. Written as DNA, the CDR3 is TGTGCCAGCAGTCCCCCGACTAGCGGGGCGGGTGAGCAGTTCTTC.

CDR3 coding DNA: TGTGCCAGTAGTTTCCCGGACAGGAGGGATTTTTGGAATCAGCCCCAGCATTTT. Protein: CASSFPDRRDFWNQPQHF. This chain joins TRBV19 and TRBJ1-5, with TRBD1 matching 7 bases. CDR3 length equals 18 residues. V shed 5 bases and J 4 bases; nucleotides not matched to a gene: 17. Per germline, CDR1 LNHDA and CDR2 SQIVND (reference sequence).

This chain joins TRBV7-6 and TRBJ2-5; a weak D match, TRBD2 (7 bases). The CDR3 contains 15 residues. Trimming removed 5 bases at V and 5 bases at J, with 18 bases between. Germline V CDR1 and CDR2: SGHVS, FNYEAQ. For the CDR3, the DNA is TGTGCCAGCAGCCAACTGGGCGGGGGCCATGAGACCCAGTACTTC. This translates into CASSQLGGGHETQYF.

In DNA, the CDR3 is TGTGCCAGCAGTACACAGGAGAACACTGAAGCTTTCTTT. This codes for CASSTQENTEAFF. The V gene is TRBV6-5, the J gene TRBJ1-1; D is possibly TRBD1 (5 bases). The CDR3 is 13 residues long. From germline, CDR1 is MNHEY and CDR2 SVGAGI. The V end lost 5 bases, the J end lost 1 base, and 8 bases lay between the germline ends.

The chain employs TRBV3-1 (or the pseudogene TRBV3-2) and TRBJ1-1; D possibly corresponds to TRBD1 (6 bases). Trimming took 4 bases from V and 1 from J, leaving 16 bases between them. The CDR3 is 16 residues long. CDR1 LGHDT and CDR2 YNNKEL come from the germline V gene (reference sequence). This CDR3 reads CASSLYGGQPNTEAFF. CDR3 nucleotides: TGTGCCAGCAGCCTGTACGGTGGACAGCCGAACACTGAAGCTTTCTTT.